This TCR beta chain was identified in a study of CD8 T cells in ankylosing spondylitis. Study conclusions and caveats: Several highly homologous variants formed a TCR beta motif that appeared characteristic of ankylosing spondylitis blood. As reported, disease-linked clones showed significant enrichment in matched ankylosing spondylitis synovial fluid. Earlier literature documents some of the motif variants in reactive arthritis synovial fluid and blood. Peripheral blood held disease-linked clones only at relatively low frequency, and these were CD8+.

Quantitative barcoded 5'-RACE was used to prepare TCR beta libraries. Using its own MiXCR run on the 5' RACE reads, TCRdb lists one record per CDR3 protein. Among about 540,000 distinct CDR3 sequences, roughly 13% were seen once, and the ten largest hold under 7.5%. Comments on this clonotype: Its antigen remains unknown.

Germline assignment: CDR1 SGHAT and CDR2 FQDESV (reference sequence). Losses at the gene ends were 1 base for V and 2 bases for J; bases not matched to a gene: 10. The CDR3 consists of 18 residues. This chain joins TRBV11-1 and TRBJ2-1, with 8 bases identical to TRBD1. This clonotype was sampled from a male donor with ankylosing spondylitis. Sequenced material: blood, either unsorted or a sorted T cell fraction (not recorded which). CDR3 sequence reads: CASSLDPLTGGPYNEQFF. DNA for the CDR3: TGTGCCAGCAGCTTAGACCCCCTTACAGGGGGGCCCTACAATGAGCAGTTCTTC.